Sequencing of this TCR beta chain was carried out in a study of blood T cell repertoires in COVID-19 (dated by TCRdb to 2019 to 2021). Regarding the research as a whole: Samples covering the acute and convalescent phases of COVID-19 were provided by collaborators in the United States, Italy and Spain. The prospective study material was composed of cDNA or gDNA derived from T cells, B-cell-depleted T cells, or PBMCs. Subjects who had been exposed to COVID-19, were actively infected with it, or had recovered from it provided the deeply sampled blood TCRbeta repertoires that made up the dataset. The repertoires were released in a freely available public database intended as a resource for research on the immune response to SARS-CoV-2. The samples were drawn from two sources: the first 160 participants of the ongoing ImmuneRACE study, and approximately 1,300 subjects contributed by 6 global collaborators. A de-identified subject ID, COVID-19 status, age in years and sex were almost always included in the sample metadata. Where available, HLA class I and class II types were taken from metadata supplied by the sample provider and were not determined by assay-based typing.

TCRbeta CDR3 regions were amplified from genomic DNA by means of the immunoSEQ Assay, a bias-controlled multiplex PCR. As for the original processing: The number of nucleated cells in each sample was estimated from the amplification of reference gene primers within the assay. To quantify the absolute abundance of each unique TCRbeta CDR3 rearrangement, sequence reads were collapsed and filtered. For each sample, productive Simpson clonality was calculated as the square root of Simpson's diversity index across productive rearrangements. TCRdb provides this immuneACCESS table in a form limited to in-frame rearrangements. Some clones are lacking; in checked studies, under half of them reflect an unresolved V gene, and why the rest are absent is not known. V, J and clone size were drawn from that table, and D and trimming were deduced from the DNA. The sample table lists some 310,000 clones, 85% to 90% of them with a count of one. Around 0.98% of the sample is in the top ten clones.

The research as a whole found: Clinical and demographic metadata were provided uncurated, with the amount varying by source and participant.

At one collaborating source in Seattle, patients were enrolled during active infection and were followed longitudinally through the course of disease. Each collaborating institution followed its own protocols to collect whole blood in K2EDTA tubes. For TCRbeta analysis, collaborator samples were shipped as frozen whole blood, as isolated PBMCs, or as DNA extracted from either sample type. This clone appeared once. Its antigen remains unidentified. No quality values exist for individual bases; no much larger clone is one base distant. The sample consisted of peripheral blood. This clonotype was obtained from a woman aged 40 to 49 with COVID-19, enrolled during active disease.

The CDR3 protein is CAWSQQGRALYTF. In nucleotides, the sequence is TGTGCCTGGAGCCAACAGGGCCGGGCGCTCTACACCTTC. The chain uses TRBV30 and TRBJ1-2; TRBD1 might be the D gene, on 6 matching bases. CDR1 GTSNPN and CDR2 SVGIG are derived from the germline V gene (reference sequence). V was cut back by 3 bases and J by 10 bases, leaving a gap of 18 bases between them. Including the terminal cysteine and phenylalanine, the CDR3 comprises 13 residues. The kept DNA is CDR3 alone, 39 bases in frame from the first base.